This TCR beta chain was profiled in a study of identical twins. Overall study findings and caveats: Out-of-frame TCR alpha sharing observed in monozygotic twins exceeded model estimates. Within cord blood, abundant beta clonotypes carried fewer insertions, but memory repertoires showed no such trend.

In its sample, this clonotype was seen many times. The antigen remains undetermined. Each donor was a healthy Caucasian. Template switching added a universal primer site, and cDNA bore unique molecular identifiers. One entry per CDR3 protein, called by TCRdb with MiXCR from the 5' RACE reads. The data show fewer than 450,000 distinct CDR3 sequences, with approximately 8.7% seen just once and around 8.6% held by the top ten. Between the trimmed V and J ends, which lost 9 bases and 8 bases, there was a span of 19 bases. The CDR3 is made up of 14 amino acids. The V gene's germline CDR1 is KGHDR and CDR2 SFDVKD.

Sequenced input: naive T cells sorted from blood. The chain recombines TRBV24-1 with TRBJ2-1; perhaps TRBD1 as D (5 bases). This TCR came from a woman in her forties or fifties in good health. CDR3 in amino acids: CATADRTTFDEQFF. The CDR3 DNA is TGTGCCACCGCAGACAGAACAACGTTTGATGAGCAGTTCTTC.